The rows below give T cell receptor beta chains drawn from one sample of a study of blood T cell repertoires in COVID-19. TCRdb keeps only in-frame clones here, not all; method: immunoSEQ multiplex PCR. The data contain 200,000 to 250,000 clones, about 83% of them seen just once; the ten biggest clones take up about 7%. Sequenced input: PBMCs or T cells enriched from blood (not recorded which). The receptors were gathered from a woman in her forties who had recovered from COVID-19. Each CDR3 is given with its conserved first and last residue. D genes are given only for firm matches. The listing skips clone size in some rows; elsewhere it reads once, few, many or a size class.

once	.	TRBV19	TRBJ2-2	TGTGCCAGCGGATCAGACAGCAGCACCGGGGAGCTGTTTTTT	CASGSDSSTGELFF
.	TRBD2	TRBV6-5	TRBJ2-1	TGTGCCAGCAGGAAGGGACTAGCGGAGATGAATGAGCAGTTCTTC	CASRKGLAEMNEQFF
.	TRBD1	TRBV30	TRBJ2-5	TGTGCCTGGAGTGTACTAGGGGGCCGGGCGGAGACCCAGTACTTC	CAWSVLGGRAETQYF
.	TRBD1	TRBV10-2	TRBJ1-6	TGCGCCAGCAGACCGGACAGGGGTAATAATTCACCCCTCCACTTT	CASRPDRGNNSPLHF
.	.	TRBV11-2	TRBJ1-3	TGTGCCAGCAGCCCCCTAAGTGGGCGAACTCTCTCTGGAAACACCATATATTTT	CASSPLSGRTLSGNTIYF
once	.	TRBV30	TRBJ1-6	TGTGCCTGGAGTGTATTGCAGGGTGGTTCACCCCTCCACTTT	CAWSVLQGGSPLHF
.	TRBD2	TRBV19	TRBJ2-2	TGTGCCAGTAGTGTCGCCGGGACTACGAACACCGGGGAGCTGTTTTTT	CASSVAGTTNTGELFF
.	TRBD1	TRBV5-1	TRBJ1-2	TGCGCCAGCAGCTTTAACAGGGGCAGTGACTATGGCTACACCTTC	CASSFNRGSDYGYTF
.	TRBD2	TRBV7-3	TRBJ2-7	TGTGCCAGCAGCTTAGGCGGGAGGGCCGCCGAGCAGTACTTC	CASSLGGRAAEQYF
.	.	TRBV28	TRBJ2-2	TGTGCCAGCAGTTTATTTAGCGGGAACACCGGGGAGCTGTTTTTT	CASSLFSGNTGELFF
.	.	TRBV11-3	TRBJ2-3	TGTGCCAGCAGCTTAGGAGGGGGAGCAACAGATACGCAGTATTTT	CASSLGGGATDTQYF
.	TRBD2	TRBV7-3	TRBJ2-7	TGTGCCAGCAGCTCGCCAAGGACTAGCGGGAGCCTAGAGAGCAACGAGCAGTACTTC	CASSSPRTSGSLESNEQYF
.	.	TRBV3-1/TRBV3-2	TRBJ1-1	TGTGCCAGCAGCCAATACTCCCTTGGGGGGACGGATGAAGCTTTCTTT	CASSQYSLGGTDEAFF
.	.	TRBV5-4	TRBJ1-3	TGTGCCAGCAGCTTGAATTCAGGAAACACCATATATTTT	CASSLNSGNTIYF
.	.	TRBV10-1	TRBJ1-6	TGCGCCAGCAGTGAGTCGACGGGGAATTCACCCCTCCACTTT	CASSESTGNSPLHF
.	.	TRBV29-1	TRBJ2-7	TGCAGCGCCGACAGCCCGAGCTTTTGTGGTCGTAAGTACTTC	CSADSPSFCGRKYF
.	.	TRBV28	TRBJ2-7	TGTGCCAGCAGAAATTACGAGGGCCCTTCCTACGAGCAGTACTTC	CASRNYEGPSYEQYF
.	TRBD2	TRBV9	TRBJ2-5	TGTGCCAGCAGCGTAGGTGGGCTAGCGGGACTCCAAGAGACCCAGTACTTC	CASSVGGLAGLQETQYF
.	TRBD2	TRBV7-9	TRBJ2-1	TGTGCCAGCAGCCTCCCCCTCAGAATAGCGGGAGTTTTAAATGAGCAGTTCTTC	CASSLPLRIAGVLNEQFF
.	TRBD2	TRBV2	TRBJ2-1	TGTGCCAGCAGTGCCAGCGGGAGCTACAATGAGCAGTTCTTC	CASSASGSYNEQFF
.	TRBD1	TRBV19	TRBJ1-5	TGTGCCAGTAGTATAGCGGGACAGGGAGGCAATCAGCCCCAGCATTTT	CASSIAGQGGNQPQHF
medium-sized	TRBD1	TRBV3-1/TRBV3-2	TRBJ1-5	TGTGCCAGCAGCCAAGGGACAGGGGGCTTTCAGCCCCAGCATTTT	CASSQGTGGFQPQHF
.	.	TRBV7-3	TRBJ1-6	TGTGCCAGCAGCAGCAGGGGAAATAATTCACCCCTCCACTTT	CASSSRGNNSPLHF
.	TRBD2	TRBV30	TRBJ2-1	TGTGCCTGGAGTCTCGGACTAGCGGGAAGGTGGAATGAGCAGTTCTTC	CAWSLGLAGRWNEQFF
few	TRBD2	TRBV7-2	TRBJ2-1	TGTGCCAGCAGCTCTCGAAGACCGGGACTAGCAGGGGAGCAGTTCTTC	CASSSRRPGLAGEQFF
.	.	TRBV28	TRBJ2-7	TGTGCCAGCAGGAACGGACAGAGATATTACGAGCAGTACTTC	CASRNGQRYYEQYF
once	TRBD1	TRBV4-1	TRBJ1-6	TGCGCCAGCAGCCACCGCCGACAGGGTTCCTATAATTCACCCCTCCACTTT	CASSHRRQGSYNSPLHF
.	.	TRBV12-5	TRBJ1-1	TGTGCTAGTGGCGGTCCACTCAGGGACACCATTTTCCTGAACACTGAAGCTTTCTTT	CASGGPLRDTIFLNTEAFF
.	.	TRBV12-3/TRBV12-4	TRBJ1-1	TGTGCCAGCAGTTTAATCCAGGGCACTGAAGCTTTCTTT	CASSLIQGTEAFF
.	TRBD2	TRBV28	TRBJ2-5	TGTGCCAGCAGCCCCGGACTAGCGGGAGGGACCCAGTACTTC	CASSPGLAGGTQYF
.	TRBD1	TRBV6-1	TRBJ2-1	TGTGCCAGCAGTGGCCGGACAGGGCGTTCCTACAATGAGCAGTTCTTC	CASSGRTGRSYNEQFF
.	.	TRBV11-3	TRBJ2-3	TGTGCCAGCAGCTTGACGGGAGTCGGAGATACGCAGTATTTT	CASSLTGVGDTQYF
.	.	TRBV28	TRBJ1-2	TGTGCCAGCAGTCCGCGGTCCTCCGGAGGCTACACCTTC	CASSPRSSGGYTF
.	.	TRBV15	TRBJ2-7	TGTGCCACCAGCAGAGATAGGCAGGGGCAGCAGTACTTC	CATSRDRQGQQYF
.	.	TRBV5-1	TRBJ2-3	TGCGCCAGCAGCGATCAACGGGGCACAGATACGCAGTATTTT	CASSDQRGTDTQYF
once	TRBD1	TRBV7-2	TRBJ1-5	TGTGCCAGCAGCCCCGACAGGGCCGGGCAGCCCCAGCATTTT	CASSPDRAGQPQHF
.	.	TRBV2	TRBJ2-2	TGTGCCAGCACGGCAGGCAAAAACACCGGGGAGCTGTTTTTT	CASTAGKNTGELFF
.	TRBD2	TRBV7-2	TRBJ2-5	TGTGCCAGCAGCTTATTACTAGCGGGAGGAGAGACCCAGTACTTC	CASSLLLAGGETQYF
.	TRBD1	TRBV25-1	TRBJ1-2	TGTGCCACCGGACAGGGTAGAGAAAATGGCTACACCTTC	CATGQGRENGYTF
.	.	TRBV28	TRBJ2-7	TGTGCCAGCAGTTTCGGGTCCGCCTACGAGCAGTACTTC	CASSFGSAYEQYF